These 21 T cell receptor beta chains were sequenced from one sample in a study of cytomegalovirus exposure and HLA in healthy donors. A multiplex PCR was run with 60 Vbeta primers and 13 Jbeta primers. Libraries were prepared by immunoSEQ multiplex PCR; TCRdb keeps only in-frame clonotypes and omits some of them. The sample holds roughly 250,000 clones, around 66% seen once. Sequenced input: PBMCs. The receptors come from a female donor in good health and CMV-seronegative.

This clone was counted a single time. The chain joins TRBV9 to TRBJ2-7; D possibly corresponds to TRBD1 (5 bases). The germline V gene encodes CDR1 SGDLS and CDR2 YYNGEE. Trimming pared 0 bases from V and 4 bases from J, leaving 11 bases between. The CDR3 contains 14 residues. CDR3 loop: CASSVDQGSYEQYF. CDR3 coding DNA: TGTGCCAGCAGCGTAGATCAGGGATCATACGAGCAGTACTTC.

The gene calls are TRBV19 and TRBJ2-1; 12 bases match TRBD2. Trimming cost V 4 bases and J 10 bases; bases outside gene matches: 5. The CDR3 covers 14 residues. CDR1 is LNHDA, CDR2 SQIVND, per germline (reference sequence). The CDR3 nucleotides read TGTGCCAGTAGTACTCTAGCGGGAGGGCAGGAGCAGTTCTTC. It specifies CASSTLAGGQEQFF.

The chain is built from TRBV6-1 and TRBJ1-1; 7 nucleotides agree with TRBD1. Germline CDR1 reads MNHNS; CDR2 reads SASEGT. The CDR3 is 13 amino acids. V lost 6 bases, J lost 1 base, and 2 bases stayed unmatched. The CDR3 DNA reads as TGTGCCAGCAGGGACAGGAAGAACACTGAAGCTTTCTTT. As protein: CASRDRKNTEAFF.

The chain is built from TRBV15 and TRBJ2-3, with 12 nucleotides matching TRBD1. Germline loops: CDR1 LNHNV, CDR2 YYDKDF (reference sequence). The V and J ends lost 1 base and 4 bases, in that order; junction bases with no gene match: 3. The CDR3 totals 16 residues. The CDR3 region is CATSRGGTGGADTQYF. CDR3 sequence (DNA): TGTGCCACCAGCAGAGGCGGGACAGGGGGCGCAGATACGCAGTATTTT.

This sequence joins TRBV27 and TRBJ2-7, with 10 bases fitting TRBD1. With V trimmed by 0 bases and J by 2 bases, 7 bases remained unmatched. This CDR3 has 17 amino acids. From germline, CDR1 is MNHEY and CDR2 SMNVEV (reference sequence). CDR3 protein: CASSLSPPGQGTYEQYF. The CDR3, as DNA: TGTGCCAGCAGTTTATCGCCTCCGGGACAGGGGACCTACGAGCAGTACTTC.

This clone was seen a handful of times. The chain joins TRBV6-6 to TRBJ1-5; no reliable D call. Germline CDR1 reads MNHNY; CDR2 reads SVGAGI (reference sequence). The length of the CDR3 is 13 residues. V dropped 7 bases and J dropped 4 bases, with 11 bases sitting between them. CDR3 in amino acids: CASIRGLNQPQHF. For the CDR3, the DNA is TGTGCCAGCATTCGAGGGTTAAATCAGCCCCAGCATTTT.

The V gene is TRBV4-1, the J gene TRBJ2-7; D is unclear. Looked up from germline, CDR1 is MGHRA and CDR2 is YSYEKL. This CDR3 comprises 13 residues. Trimming removed 1 base from V and 2 bases from J, with 6 bases in between. The CDR3 reads CASSQGQAYEQYF. CDR3 in DNA: TGCGCCAGCAGCCAAGGTCAGGCCTACGAGCAGTACTTC.

The chain employs TRBV5-4 and TRBJ2-1; the D gene is possibly TRBD2 (6 bases). V shed 4 bases and J shed 1 base, with 12 bases lying between them. CDR1 and CDR2 (germline): SGHNT, YYREEE (reference sequence). The CDR3 spans 15 residues. The CDR3 sequence: CASSRGLTSYNEQFF. CDR3 DNA sequence: TGTGCCAGCAGCAGGGGACTTACTTCCTACAATGAGCAGTTCTTC.

Here the CDR3 reads CASSFEVYTGELFF. Written as DNA, the CDR3 is TGCGCCAGCAGCTTCGAGGTGTACACCGGGGAGCTGTTTTTT. The chain links TRBV5-1 to TRBJ2-2, with D hard to call. The CDR3 totals 14 residues. Germline CDR1 SGHRS, CDR2 YFSETQ. Trimming took off 2 bases at V and 3 bases at J, with 8 bases between the two ends. Full variable domain (remainder filled in from reference TRBV5-1 and TRBJ2-2): KAGVTQTPRYLIKTRGQQVTLSCSPISGHRSVSWYQQTPGQGLQFLFEYFSETQRNKGNFPGRFSGRQFSNSRSEMNVSTLELGDSALYLCASSFEVYTGELFFGEGSRLTVL.

The V and J genes are TRBV7-9 and TRBJ2-7; D possibly corresponds to TRBD1 (5 bases). The CDR3 has 14 residues. Germline CDR1 SEHNR, CDR2 FQNEAQ (reference sequence). Deletions cut 5 bases from V and 7 bases from J, with 18 bases between. The CDR3 reads CASSKGQGLLEQYF. In DNA, the CDR3 is TGTGCCAGCAGCAAAGGTCAGGGCCTTCTGGAGCAGTACTTC.

This clone was counted a few times. This rearrangement joins TRBV7-6 to TRBJ2-7; 7 bases line up with TRBD1. Germline V gives CDR1 SGHVS, CDR2 FNYEAQ. Unmatched junction bases numbered 3, after V lost 5 bases and J lost 2 bases. The CDR3 has 13 amino acids. For the CDR3, the DNA is TGTGCCAGCAGCCAGGGACAGACCTACGAGCAGTACTTC. Translation: CASSQGQTYEQYF.

The genes are TRBV6-1 and TRBJ2-3; 7 bases line up with TRBD1. Germline CDR1 reads MNHNS; CDR2 reads SASEGT. The CDR3 loop spans 15 amino acids. With 5 bases clipped from V and 1 base from J, the junction kept 6 bases outside the gene matches. The chain's CDR3 is CASSRQGVGTDTQYF. CDR3 in DNA: TGTGCCAGCAGTCGACAGGGCGTAGGCACAGATACGCAGTATTTT.

The gene calls are TRBV30 and TRBJ1-5, with unresolved D. Trimming pared 0 bases from V and 9 bases from J, leaving 9 bases between. This CDR3 spans 12 amino acids. Germline V gives CDR1 GTSNPN, CDR2 SVGIG (reference sequence). As DNA, the CDR3 is TGTGCCTGGAGTGTATACGCCGGGCCCCAGCATTTT. This translates into CAWSVYAGPQHF.

The chain couples TRBV7-9 to TRBJ2-1, with D possibly being TRBD2 (7 bases). Germline CDR1 and CDR2: SEHNR and FQNEAQ (reference sequence). There are 16 residues in the CDR3. Between the trimmed V and J ends, which lost 4 bases and 6 bases, there was a span of 19 bases. The CDR3 region is CASSSQSGGRVNEQFF. DNA for the CDR3: TGTGCCAGCAGCTCACAATCCGGGGGGCGCGTCAATGAGCAGTTCTTC.

This sequence joins TRBV27 and TRBJ1-2; 8 bases are shared with TRBD1. This CDR3 spans 14 amino acids. The ends lost 5 bases at V and 7 bases at J; junction bases unmatched: 9. Germline V gives CDR1 MNHEY, CDR2 SMNVEV (reference sequence). CDR3 nucleotide sequence: TGTGCCAGCAGTCGTGAAAGACAGGGGACTGGCTACACCTTC. Translating gives CASSRERQGTGYTF.

J is TRBJ2-5 and V is TRBV30; weak D call: TRBD2 (5 bases). From germline, CDR1 is GTSNPN and CDR2 SVGIG (reference sequence). The CDR3 extends over 15 amino acids. The ends were cut back, 0 bases at V and 2 bases at J, with 13 bases in the middle. CDR3 region: CAWSVLSGLQETQYF. CDR3 nucleotide sequence: TGTGCCTGGAGTGTACTGTCGGGATTACAAGAGACCCAGTACTTC.

J is TRBJ1-1 and V is TRBV6-5; D is uncertain. Germline assignment: CDR1 MNHEY and CDR2 SVGAGI. The V end lost 2 bases, the J end lost 4 bases, and 5 bases lay between the germline ends. This CDR3 has 12 amino acids. For the CDR3, the DNA is TGTGCCAGCAGTTACCCTAGCACTGAAGCTTTCTTT. Its translation: CASSYPSTEAFF.

The chain employs TRBV5-4 and TRBJ2-5; 10 bases match TRBD2. Germline lookup yields CDR1 SGHNT and CDR2 YYREEE (reference sequence). The CDR3 length is 18 residues. V gave up 0 bases and J gave up 3 bases; unmatched junction bases: 11. CDR3 bases: TGTGCCAGCAGCTTGGCCTGGGGGGAGCGGGAGGGGAAAGAGACCCAGTACTTC. This sequence encodes CASSLAWGEREGKETQYF. The whole variable domain, remainder taken from reference TRBV5-4 and TRBJ2-5, is ETGVTQSPTHLIKTRGQQVTLRCSSQSGHNTVSWYQQALGQGPQFIFQYYREEENGRGNFPPRFSGLQFPNYSSELNVNALELDDSALYLCASSLAWGEREGKETQYFGPGTRLLVL.

This chain connects TRBV19 to TRBJ2-5, with 8 nucleotides matching TRBD2. The length of the CDR3 is 18 residues. The V gene end was trimmed by 4 bases and the J gene end by 2 bases; junction bases not matched to a gene: 15. Germline V lookup: CDR1 LNHDA, CDR2 SQIVND (reference sequence). CDR3 in amino acids: CASSRLASVRVGQETQYF. CDR3 DNA sequence: TGTGCCAGTAGTAGACTAGCGTCCGTCCGAGTTGGTCAAGAGACCCAGTACTTC.

V is TRBV30 and J is TRBJ2-7; the match to TRBD2 covers 7 bases. The CDR3 sequence is 17 residues long. The V gene end was trimmed by 2 bases and the J gene end by 3 bases; junction bases not matched to a gene: 16. The V gene's germline CDR1 is GTSNPN and CDR2 SVGIG (reference sequence). CDR3 residues: CAWSFRASGGLVYEQYF. The CDR3, as DNA: TGTGCCTGGAGTTTTAGGGCTAGCGGAGGCCTAGTCTACGAGCAGTACTTC.

Notes on this clone: Within the sample, other DNA sequences also encode this same CDR3. V is TRBV14 and J is TRBJ2-7; 7 bases are a match to TRBD2. With 0 bases clipped from V and 4 bases from J, the junction kept 6 bases outside the gene matches. Germline CDR1 reads SGHDN; CDR2 reads FVKESK. This CDR3 contains 15 residues. The CDR3 sequence: CASSQDRAGAYEQYF. The CDR3 nucleotides read TGTGCCAGCAGCCAAGATCGCGCGGGAGCTTACGAGCAGTACTTC.